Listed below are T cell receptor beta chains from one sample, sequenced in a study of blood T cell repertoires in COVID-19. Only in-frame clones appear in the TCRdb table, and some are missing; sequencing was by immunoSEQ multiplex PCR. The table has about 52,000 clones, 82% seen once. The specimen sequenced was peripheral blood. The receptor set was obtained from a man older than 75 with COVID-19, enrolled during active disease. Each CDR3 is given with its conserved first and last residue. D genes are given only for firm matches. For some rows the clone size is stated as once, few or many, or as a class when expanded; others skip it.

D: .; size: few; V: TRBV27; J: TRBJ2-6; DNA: TGTGCCAGCAGTCCCCTCGGGAAGACGGGTGGGGCCAACGTCCTGACTTTC; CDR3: CASSPLGKTGGANVLTF
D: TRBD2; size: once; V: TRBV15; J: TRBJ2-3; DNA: TGTGCCACCAGCAGAGATCCGGGCGGGAGGGCCGGGGATACGCAGTATTTT; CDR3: CATSRDPGGRAGDTQYF
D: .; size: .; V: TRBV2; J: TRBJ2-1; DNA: TGTGCCAGCAGTGAAGGACCCGCCGGGGGATATGAGCAGTTCTTC; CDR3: CASSEGPAGGYEQFF
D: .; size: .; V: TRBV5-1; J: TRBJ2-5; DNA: TGCGCCAGCAGCTTAGGCGACGGGGAGACCCAGTACTTC; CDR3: CASSLGDGETQYF
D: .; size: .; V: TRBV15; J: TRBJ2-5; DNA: TGTGCCACCAGCAGAGATCGTGAGGGGGGGGAGACCCAGTACTTC; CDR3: CATSRDREGGETQYF
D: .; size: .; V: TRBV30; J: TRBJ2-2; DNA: TGTGCCTGGGGCCGGCGGGGGCTTTACACCGGGGAGCTGTTTTTT; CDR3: CAWGRRGLYTGELFF
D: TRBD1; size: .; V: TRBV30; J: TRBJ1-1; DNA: TGTGCCTGGAACAGACAGGGGGGGGAAGCTTTCTTT; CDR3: CAWNRQGGEAFF
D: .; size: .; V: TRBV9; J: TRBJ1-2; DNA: TGTGCCAGCAGCGTAGCTAGTGGGGGGGGAAACTATGGCTACACCTTC; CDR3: CASSVASGGGNYGYTF
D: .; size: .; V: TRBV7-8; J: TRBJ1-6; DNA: TGTGCCAGCAGCTTAGAGTCGAGGAGTAATTCACCCCTCCACTTT; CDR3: CASSLESRSNSPLHF
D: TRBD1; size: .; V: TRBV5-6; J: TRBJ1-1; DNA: TGTGCCAGCAGCTTGGCTTGGGACAGGGCCCTGGGCACTGAAGCTTTCTTT; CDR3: CASSLAWDRALGTEAFF
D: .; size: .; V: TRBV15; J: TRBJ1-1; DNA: TGTGCCACCAGCATCCGAGGGAGGGCAGGTTATGACACTGAAGCTTTCTTT; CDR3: CATSIRGRAGYDTEAFF
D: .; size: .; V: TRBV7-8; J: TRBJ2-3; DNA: TGTGCCAGCACCACAAAGGGGTATGGGGACACAGATACGCAGTATTTT; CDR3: CASTTKGYGDTDTQYF
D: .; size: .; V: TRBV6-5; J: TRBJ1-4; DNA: TGTGCCAGCAGGATAATCAGGGACGGGGGTGAAAAACTGTTTTTT; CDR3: CASRIIRDGGEKLFF
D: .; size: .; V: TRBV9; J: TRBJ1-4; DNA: TGTGCCAGCAGTCCGGGGGGTGAAAAACTGTTTTTT; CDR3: CASSPGGEKLFF